This T cell receptor beta chain is from a study of cytomegalovirus exposure and HLA in healthy donors. V was shortened by 5 bases and J by 2 bases, with 12 bases between the two germline ends. CDR3 length: 15 amino acids. Germline V gene lookup returns CDR1 MNHEY and CDR2 SMNVEV (reference sequence). Produced via immunoSEQ multiplex PCR; TCRdb's table is partial and in-frame only. The table shows over 200,000 clones, with around 90% occurring only once. The TCR originated in a woman aged 18-30 years in good health and CMV-seronegative. Sequenced: PBMCs. The chain recombines TRBV27 with TRBJ1-4; D is possibly TRBD1 (6 bases). CDR3 nucleotide sequence: TGTGCCAGCAGTAGCCAACAGGGTACTAATGAAAAACTGTTTTTT. Amino acid sequence: CASSSQQGTNEKLFF.